Detailed here is one T cell receptor beta chain. The antigen is not known. This sample is drawn from a study of cytomegalovirus exposure and HLA in healthy donors. The study's findings and limits: The authors later found TCR association rates varying by HLA locus, with DRB1 most and HLA-C fewest. It emerged from a later analysis that several of the most significant clusters appeared to be linked to common viral pathogens.

13 Jbeta primers and 60 Vbeta primers were used for the PCR. Some clones are missing from TCRdb's copy, which holds only in-frame ones; the method was immunoSEQ multiplex PCR. The data show 200,000 to 250,000 clones, over 65% seen once. Sequenced input: PBMCs. The sequence came from a woman aged 60-75 years in good health and CMV-seropositive.

The CDR3 bases are TGTGCCAGCAGCCGCATAGCGGGAGGGAAGGCCTACGAGCAGTACTTC. This gives the protein CASSRIAGGKAYEQYF. The V and J genes are TRBV7-9 and TRBJ2-7; 11 nucleotides line up with TRBD2. This CDR3 contains 16 residues. V lost 5 bases, J lost 2 bases, and 8 bases stayed unmatched. Germline CDR1 and CDR2: SEHNR and FQNEAQ (reference sequence).